The next 25 T cell receptor beta chains were all read from a single sample in a study of cytomegalovirus exposure and HLA in healthy donors. With 60 Vbeta and 13 Jbeta primers, the PCR was carried out. Repertoires were generated with immunoSEQ multiplex PCR, while TCRdb's copy carries only in-frame clones and drops some. The data contain around 150,000 clones, around 80% of them singletons. Sequenced sample: PBMCs. Receptor source: a man aged 25 to 45 in good health.

This chain links TRBV30 with TRBJ2-7, with D possibly being TRBD2 (6 bases). The ends were cut back, 7 bases at V and 5 bases at J, with 12 bases in the middle. The CDR3 runs to 11 residues. In germline, CDR1 is GTSNPN, CDR2 SVGIG (reference sequence). The CDR3 region is CASQEGHEQYF. CDR3 in DNA: TGTGCCTCTCAGGAGGGCCACGAGCAGTACTTC.

The rearrangement links TRBV13 to TRBJ2-1; 7 bases are shared with TRBD2. The V segment lost 5 bases and the J segment 6 bases; nucleotides outside the gene matches: 10. The V gene's germline CDR1 is PRHDT and CDR2 FYEKMQ (reference sequence). This CDR3 spans 15 amino acids. In nucleotides, the CDR3 is TGTGCCAGCAGCCTACGGACTAGAGGGGTCAATGAGCAGTTCTTC. This encodes CASSLRTRGVNEQFF.

The V call is TRBV6-5, the J call TRBJ2-5; 10 bases line up with TRBD2. Germline assignment: CDR1 MNHEY and CDR2 SVGAGI. V was pared by 10 bases and J by 5 bases, with 10 bases of the junction left unmatched. The CDR3 consists of 14 residues. CDR3 loop: CATRLAGVGETQYF. The CDR3 DNA reads TGTGCCACCCGGCTAGCGGGAGTAGGGGAGACCCAGTACTTC.

This clone showed up just a few times. The rearrangement joins TRBV9 to TRBJ2-1; TRBD2 matches at 12 bases. Germline V gives CDR1 SGDLS, CDR2 YYNGEE. V was clipped by 4 bases and J by 4 bases; unmatched bases: 3. This CDR3 has 15 residues. DNA for the CDR3: TGTGCCAGCAGCAACGGACTAGCGGGATACAATGAGCAGTTCTTC. This sequence encodes CASSNGLAGYNEQFF.

This chain joins TRBV18 and TRBJ2-7, with 7 bases identical to TRBD2. Trimming at V came to 3 bases and at J to 5 bases, leaving 10 bases not matched to a gene. This CDR3 contains 15 residues. The germline V gene encodes CDR1 KGHSH and CDR2 LQKENI. Here the CDR3 reads CASSPGRQGLDEQYF. Here the CDR3 DNA reads TGTGCCAGCTCACCCGGGAGGCAGGGTTTGGACGAGCAGTACTTC.

This chain joins TRBV7-9 and TRBJ2-3; no clear D gene. The ends were cut back, 4 bases at V and 0 bases at J, with 2 bases in the middle. This CDR3 spans 12 amino acids. Per germline, CDR1 SEHNR and CDR2 FQNEAQ (reference sequence). The CDR3 DNA reads as TGTGCCAGCAGCTCGAGCACAGATACGCAGTATTTT. This gives the protein CASSSSTDTQYF.

V gene TRBV27 combines with J gene TRBJ1-1; a possible D gene is TRBD1 (6 bases). From germline, CDR1 is MNHEY and CDR2 SMNVEV (reference sequence). V dropped 4 bases and J dropped 0 bases, with 12 bases sitting between them. The CDR3 covers 15 residues. CDR3 nucleotides: TGTGCCAGCAGTTGGTCAGGGGCCTTGAACACTGAAGCTTTCTTT. Translated: CASSWSGALNTEAFF.

This rearrangement joins TRBV30 to TRBJ1-5, with D possibly matching TRBD1 (6 bases). CDR3 length equals 15 residues. Trimming cost V 0 bases and J 2 bases, with 11 bases left between them. CDR1 is GTSNPN, CDR2 SVGIG, per germline (reference sequence). The CDR3 spells CAWSVQGPGNQPQHF. The CDR3 nucleotides read TGTGCCTGGAGTGTTCAGGGGCCAGGCAATCAGCCCCAGCATTTT.

The chain is built from TRBV7-9 and TRBJ1-4; D gene ambiguous. The germline V and J ends were trimmed by 5 bases and 5 bases, with 27 bases remaining between them. This CDR3 has 19 amino acids. CDR1 and CDR2 from the germline V gene are SEHNR and FQNEAQ (reference sequence). The CDR3 DNA is TGTGCCAGCAGCCACCGACTCCGGAAGGCCGAGCCGTTCAATGAAAAACTGTTTTTT. Protein product: CASSHRLRKAEPFNEKLFF.

This chain links TRBV19 with TRBJ1-1, with unresolved D. V lost 3 bases to trimming and J lost 11 bases, with 16 bases between them. The CDR3 sequence is 13 residues long. Germline CDR1 and CDR2: LNHDA and SQIVND (reference sequence). Written as DNA, the CDR3 is TGTGCCAGTAGTATTTCTCGGGTCACGGCGGCTTTCTTT. Translation: CASSISRVTAAFF.

The V gene is TRBV30, the J gene TRBJ1-2; 10 nucleotides align to TRBD1. The CDR3 extends over 17 amino acids. CDR1 GTSNPN and CDR2 SVGIG come from the germline V gene (reference sequence). V lost 0 bases, J lost 4 bases, and 11 bases stayed unmatched. The CDR3 region has the DNA TGTGCCTGGAGTGTCTGGGACAGGGGTTTTCTTGGCTATGGCTACACCTTC. Translated: CAWSVWDRGFLGYGYTF.

In DNA form, the CDR3 reads TGTGCTAGTGGTAGAGGGCTAGTCTACGAGCAGTACTTC. Translating gives CASGRGLVYEQYF. The J gene is TRBJ2-7, the V gene TRBV12-5, with D maybe TRBD2 (5 bases). V lost 5 bases, J lost 3 bases, and 11 bases lay in between. The germline gives CDR1 LGHNT, CDR2 FRNRAP. This CDR3 contains 13 residues.

In this sample, this clone turned up once. V and J are TRBV29-1 and TRBJ2-1; 8 bases align to TRBD1. After removal of 6 bases from V and 8 bases from J, the junction contained 6 bases not matched to a gene. The CDR3 extends over 12 amino acids. Germline assignment: CDR1 SQVTM and CDR2 ANQGSEA. The CDR3 nucleotides read TGCAGCGTCGGACAGGGACCGGATGAGCAGTTCTTC. Encoded protein: CSVGQGPDEQFF.

This rearrangement joins TRBV18 to TRBJ1-1, with a weak D call TRBD1 (5 bases). Germline assignment: CDR1 KGHSH and CDR2 LQKENI. The CDR3 runs to 16 residues. Trimming removed 6 bases at V and 6 bases at J, with 23 bases between. For the CDR3, the DNA is TGTGCCAGCTCTCTTGACCATTCCGGGCGGGACGCTGAAGCTTTCTTT. Amino acids: CASSLDHSGRDAEAFF.

This rearrangement joins TRBV5-1 to TRBJ2-7; 8 bases map to TRBD1. The V gene end was trimmed by 4 bases and the J gene end by 3 bases; junction bases not matched to a gene: 9. Germline V gene lookup returns CDR1 SGHRS and CDR2 YFSETQ. This CDR3 comprises 15 residues. The CDR3 sequence is CASSLRLGQGYEQYF. The CDR3 DNA follows: TGCGCCAGCAGCCTCCGGCTCGGACAGGGCTACGAGCAGTACTTC.

The chain combines TRBV12-5 with TRBJ2-7; the match to TRBD2 covers 10 bases. CDR3 length: 14 residues. The germline V gene has CDR1 LGHNT and CDR2 FRNRAP. J gave up 7 bases and V 5 bases, and 8 bases lay outside the gene matches. CDR3 loop: CASGTGTSVWEQYF. For the CDR3, the DNA is TGTGCTAGTGGTACCGGGACTAGCGTTTGGGAGCAGTACTTC.

The V and J genes are TRBV30 and TRBJ1-1, with D perhaps TRBD1 (6 bases). The CDR3 consists of 12 residues. V was trimmed by 4 bases and J by 1 base, leaving 7 bases between them. Germline V gene data show CDR1 as GTSNPN and CDR2 as SVGIG (reference sequence). For the CDR3, the DNA is TGTGCCTGGAACAGGGCGAACACTGAAGCTTTCTTT. The encoded protein is CAWNRANTEAFF.

The V gene is TRBV27, the J gene TRBJ1-2, with a possible D match to TRBD1 (5 bases). Germline CDR1 and CDR2: MNHEY and SMNVEV (reference sequence). This CDR3 has 11 amino acids. V was pared by 6 bases and J by 7 bases, with 9 bases between. CDR3 loop: CASRGRSGYTF. CDR3 sequence (DNA): TGTGCCAGCAGGGGGCGGAGTGGCTACACCTTC.

In this sample, this clone turned up a few times. The chain employs TRBV28 and TRBJ1-5, with D perhaps matching TRBD1 (6 bases). Trimming stripped 7 bases from V and 7 bases from J, with 14 bases between. The CDR3 totals 13 residues. Germline values: CDR1 MDHEN, CDR2 SYDVKM. The DNA of the CDR3 is TGTGCCAGCAATCAGGGGTTCAACCAGCCCCAGCATTTT. It is translated as CASNQGFNQPQHF.

The chain carries TRBV5-1 and TRBJ2-1; 9 bases align to TRBD2. CDR3 size: 14 residues. The ends lost 1 base at V and 7 bases at J; junction bases unmatched: 3. CDR1 SGHRS and CDR2 YFSETQ come from the germline V gene. CDR3 DNA: TGCGCCAGCAGCTTGCTAGGACTAGCGAATGAGCAGTTCTTC. Translating gives CASSLLGLANEQFF. The whole variable domain, remainder taken from reference TRBV5-1 and TRBJ2-1, is KAGVTQTPRYLIKTRGQQVTLSCSPISGHRSVSWYQQTPGQGLQFLFEYFSETQRNKGNFPGRFSGRQFSNSRSEMNVSTLELGDSALYLCASSLLGLANEQFFGPGTRLTVL.

The rearrangement uses TRBV25-1 and TRBJ2-1; TRBD2 aligns across 13 bases. Trimming took 7 bases from V and 4 from J; bases not matched to a gene: 1. CDR3 size: 14 residues. The germline gives CDR1 MGHDK, CDR2 SYGVNS. CDR3 sequence: CASTGLAGYNEQFF. The CDR3, as DNA: TGTGCCAGCACGGGACTAGCGGGATACAATGAGCAGTTCTTC.

The chain uses TRBV11-3 and TRBJ2-1, with D maybe TRBD2 (6 bases). Trimming stripped 4 bases from V and 6 bases from J, with 13 bases between. Germline V gene sequence: CDR1 SGHNT, CDR2 YENEEA. The CDR3 has 14 residues. The CDR3 region has the DNA TGTGCCAGCAGCTCTCGACGGCGGGGCAATGAGCAGTTCTTC. As protein: CASSSRRRGNEQFF.

The chain has TRBV18 and TRBJ2-6, with D unclear. The V end was cut by 6 bases, the J end by 0 bases, with 6 bases between. There are 14 residues in the CDR3. Germline V CDR1 and CDR2: KGHSH, LQKENI. CDR3 nucleotide sequence: TGTGCCAGCTCGGGCAGCTCTGGGGCCAACGTCCTGACTTTC. It is translated as CASSGSSGANVLTF.

This chain uses TRBV15 with TRBJ2-3; 7 positions agree with TRBD2. Germline V gives CDR1 LNHNV, CDR2 YYDKDF (reference sequence). The ends lost 0 bases at V and 0 bases at J; junction bases unmatched: 9. The length of the CDR3 is 18 residues. For the CDR3, the DNA is TGTGCCACCAGCAGAGATCGTTACCCAGCGGGAAGCACAGATACGCAGTATTTT. This translates into CATSRDRYPAGSTDTQYF. Supplemented by reference TRBV15 and TRBJ2-3, the full variable domain reads DAMVIQNPRYQVTQFGKPVTLSCSQTLNHNVMYWYQQKSSQAPKLLFHYYDKDFNNEADTPDNFQSRRPNTSFCFLDIRSPGLGDTAMYLCATSRDRYPAGSTDTQYFGPGTRLTVL.

V gene TRBV28 combines with J gene TRBJ2-2; TRBD1 might be the D (6 bases). Trimming removed 5 bases from V and 5 bases from J, with 15 bases in between. The CDR3 length is 15 residues. The V gene's germline CDR1 is MDHEN and CDR2 SYDVKM. The CDR3 nucleotides are TGTGCCAGCAGTCTACCCCAGGGGATGACCGGGGAGCTGTTTTTT. Protein product: CASSLPQGMTGELFF.